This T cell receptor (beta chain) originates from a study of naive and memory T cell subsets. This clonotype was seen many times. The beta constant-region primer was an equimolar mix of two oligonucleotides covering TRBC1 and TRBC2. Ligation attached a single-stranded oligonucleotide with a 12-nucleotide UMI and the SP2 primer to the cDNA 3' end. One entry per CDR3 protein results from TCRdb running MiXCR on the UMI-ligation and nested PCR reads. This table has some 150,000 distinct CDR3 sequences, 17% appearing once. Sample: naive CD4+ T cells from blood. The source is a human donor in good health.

CDR3 bases: TGCGCCAGCAGCTCGGACATAAATAATTCACCCCTCCACTTT. Encoded protein: CASSSDINNSPLHF. The chain is built from TRBV5-1 and TRBJ1-6; a possible D gene is TRBD1 (5 bases). The V gene's germline CDR1 is SGHRS and CDR2 YFSETQ. The V end was cut by 3 bases, the J end by 5 bases, with 9 bases between. The CDR3 covers 14 residues.